The clone carrying this T cell receptor (beta chain) was counted ten times or more. Its antigen is unidentified. The CDR3 has 14 residues. Germline V gene sequence: CDR1 SQVTM, CDR2 ANQGSEA. V was clipped by 0 bases and J by 5 bases, with 14 bases between them. The source of the sample is a study of CD8 T cells in ankylosing spondylitis. General study results and limits: Reportedly, disease-linked clones are significantly enriched in ankylosing spondylitis patients' matched synovial fluid.

It was by quantitative 5'-RACE with molecular barcodes that TCR beta libraries were made. TCRdb itself ran the 5' RACE reads through MiXCR, one entry per CDR3 protein. The table has approximately 300,000 distinct CDR3 sequences, about 20% seen once. V usage is TRBV29-1 and J usage is TRBJ2-7, with D perhaps given as TRBD1 or TRBD2 (6 bases each). The receptor's source is a female donor with ankylosing spondylitis or in good health (not recorded which). The sequenced material came from blood, either unsorted or a sorted T cell fraction (not recorded which). Here the CDR3 DNA reads TGCAGCGTTGAAGACCTCCGGGGGCGCGACGAGCAGTACTTC. Its protein is CSVEDLRGRDEQYF.